This TCR beta chain was sequenced in a study of T cell responses to AZD1222 COVID-19 vaccine. In regard to this clone: Its target is not known.

The CDR3 runs 17 residues. CDR1 is SGHTA, CDR2 FQGNSA, per germline. V was clipped by 5 bases and J by 0 bases, with 17 bases between them. Overall study findings and caveats: There were mostly white British donors and more females than males, and clonal diversity was possibly underestimated. Researchers took repertoire samples only after the peak T cell response had come.

Here immunoSEQ multiplex PCR was the method, and the copy in TCRdb shows in-frame clones only, minus some. Here the sample spans over 100,000 clones, about 90% being singletons. The chain has TRBV7-2 and TRBJ1-3; D call uncertain. The receptor comes from an adult who received the AZD1222 COVID-19 vaccine. Sequencing was performed on peripheral blood, taken 28 days after the second AZD1222 dose. CDR3 bases: TGTGCCAGCAGCCCTAGGGCTCAGGACTTCTCTGGAAACACCATATATTTT. This encodes CASSPRAQDFSGNTIYF.